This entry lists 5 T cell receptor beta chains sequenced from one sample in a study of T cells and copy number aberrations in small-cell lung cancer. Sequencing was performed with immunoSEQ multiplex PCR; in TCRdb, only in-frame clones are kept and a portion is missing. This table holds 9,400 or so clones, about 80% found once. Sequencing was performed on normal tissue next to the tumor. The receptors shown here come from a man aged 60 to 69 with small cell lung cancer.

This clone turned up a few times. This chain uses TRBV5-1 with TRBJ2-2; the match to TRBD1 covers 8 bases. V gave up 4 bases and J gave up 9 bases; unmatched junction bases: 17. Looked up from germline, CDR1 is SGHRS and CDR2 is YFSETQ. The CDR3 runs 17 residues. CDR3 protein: CASSRTGLSGNTRELFF. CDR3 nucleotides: TGCGCCAGCAGCCGGACAGGGCTATCTGGGAATACCAGGGAGCTGTTTTTT.

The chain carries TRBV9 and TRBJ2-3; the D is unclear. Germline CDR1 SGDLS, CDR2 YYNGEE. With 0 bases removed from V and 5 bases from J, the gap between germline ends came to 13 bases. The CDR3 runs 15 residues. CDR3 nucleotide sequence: TGTGCCAGCAGCGTAGAGGGTAGAGCGCGAGATACGCAGTATTTT. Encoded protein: CASSVEGRARDTQYF.

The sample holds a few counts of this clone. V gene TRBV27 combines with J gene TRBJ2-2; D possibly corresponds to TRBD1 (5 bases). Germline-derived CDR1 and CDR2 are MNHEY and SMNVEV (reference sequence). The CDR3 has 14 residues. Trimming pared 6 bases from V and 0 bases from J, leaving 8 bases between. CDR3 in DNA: TGTGCCAGCAGCACGACAGCGAACACCGGGGAGCTGTTTTTT. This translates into CASSTTANTGELFF.

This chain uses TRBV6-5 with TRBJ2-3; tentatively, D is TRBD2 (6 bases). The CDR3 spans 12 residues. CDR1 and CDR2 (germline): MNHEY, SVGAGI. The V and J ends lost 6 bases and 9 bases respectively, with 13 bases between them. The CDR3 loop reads CASSRWGDTQYF. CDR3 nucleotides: TGTGCCAGCAGCCGTTGGGGGGACACGCAGTATTTT.

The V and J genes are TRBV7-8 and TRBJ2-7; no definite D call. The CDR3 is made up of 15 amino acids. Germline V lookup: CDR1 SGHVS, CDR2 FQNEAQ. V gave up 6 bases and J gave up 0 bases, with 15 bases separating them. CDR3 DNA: TGTGCCAGCAGAAGAGAGCTAGTTGACTCCTACGAGCAGTACTTC. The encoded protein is CASRRELVDSYEQYF.